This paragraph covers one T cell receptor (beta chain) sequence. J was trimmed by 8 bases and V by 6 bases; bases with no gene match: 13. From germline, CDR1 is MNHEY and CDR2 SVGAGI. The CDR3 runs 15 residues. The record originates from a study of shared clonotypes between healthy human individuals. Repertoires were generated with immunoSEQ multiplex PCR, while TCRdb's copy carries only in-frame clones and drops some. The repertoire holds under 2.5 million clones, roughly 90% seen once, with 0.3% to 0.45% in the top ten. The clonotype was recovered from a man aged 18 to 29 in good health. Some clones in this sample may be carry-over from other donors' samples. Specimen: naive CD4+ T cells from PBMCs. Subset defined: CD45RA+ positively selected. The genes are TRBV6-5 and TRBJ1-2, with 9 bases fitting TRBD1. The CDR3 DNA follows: TGTGCCAGCAGCATAGAGGACAGGGGAACTATGGGCTACACCTTC. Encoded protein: CASSIEDRGTMGYTF.